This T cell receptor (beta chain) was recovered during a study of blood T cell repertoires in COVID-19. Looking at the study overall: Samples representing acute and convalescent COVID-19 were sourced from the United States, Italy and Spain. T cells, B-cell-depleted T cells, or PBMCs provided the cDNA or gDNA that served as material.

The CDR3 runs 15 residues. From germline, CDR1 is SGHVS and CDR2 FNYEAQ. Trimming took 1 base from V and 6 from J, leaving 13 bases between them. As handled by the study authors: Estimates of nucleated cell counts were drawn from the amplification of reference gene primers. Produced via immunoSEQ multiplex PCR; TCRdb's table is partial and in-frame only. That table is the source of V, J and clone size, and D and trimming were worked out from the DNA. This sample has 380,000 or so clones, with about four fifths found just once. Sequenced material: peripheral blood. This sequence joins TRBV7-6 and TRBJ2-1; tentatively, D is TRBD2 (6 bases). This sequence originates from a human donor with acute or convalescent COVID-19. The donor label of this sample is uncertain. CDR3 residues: CASSLVPGEFNEQFF. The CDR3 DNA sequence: TGTGCCAGCAGCTTAGTGCCGGGAGAGTTCAATGAGCAGTTCTTC.